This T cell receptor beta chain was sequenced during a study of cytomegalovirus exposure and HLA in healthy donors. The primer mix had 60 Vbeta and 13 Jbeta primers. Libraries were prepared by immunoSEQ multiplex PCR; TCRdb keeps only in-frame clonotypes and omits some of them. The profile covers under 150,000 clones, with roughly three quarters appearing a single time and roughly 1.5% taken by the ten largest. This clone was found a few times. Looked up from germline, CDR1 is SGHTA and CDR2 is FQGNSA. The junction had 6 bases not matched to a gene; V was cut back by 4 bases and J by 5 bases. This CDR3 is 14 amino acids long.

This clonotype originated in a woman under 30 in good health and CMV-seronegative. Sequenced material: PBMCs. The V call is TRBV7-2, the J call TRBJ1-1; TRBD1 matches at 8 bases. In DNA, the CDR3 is TGTGCCAGCAGCTCCAGACAGGGGAGGACTGAAGCTTTCTTT. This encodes CASSSRQGRTEAFF.